A single sample is the source of the 6 T cell receptor beta chains below, sequenced in a study of cytomegalovirus exposure and HLA in healthy donors. The PCR used 60 Vbeta and 13 Jbeta primers. The protocol was immunoSEQ multiplex PCR, while the TCRdb copy is restricted to in-frame clones and leaves out a portion. The table lists about 140,000 clones, approximately 76% of them singletons. The sequencing input was PBMCs. The source is a man in his forties in good health and CMV-seronegative.

V is TRBV5-4 and J is TRBJ2-5, with TRBD1 matching 7 bases. The CDR3 has 13 amino acids. Germline V gene data show CDR1 as SGHNT and CDR2 as YYREEE (reference sequence). V was clipped by 1 base and J by 12 bases; unmatched bases: 9. The CDR3 DNA follows: TGTGCCAGCAGCTTGAGACAGGGCTTAGGGGAGTACTTC. It specifies CASSLRQGLGEYF.

The genes are TRBV5-4 and TRBJ1-5, with a possible D match to TRBD1 (6 bases). V was pared by 3 bases and J by 7 bases, with 14 bases between. The germline gives CDR1 SGHNT, CDR2 YYREEE (reference sequence). The CDR3 is made up of 14 amino acids. The chain's CDR3 is CASSSQGMEQPQHF. As DNA, the CDR3 is TGTGCCAGCAGCTCGCAGGGGATGGAGCAGCCCCAGCATTTT.

The chain joins TRBV7-2 to TRBJ2-5; weak D call: TRBD2 (6 bases). Trimming removed 4 bases at V and 2 bases at J, with 8 bases between. The germline CDR1 and CDR2 sequences are SGHTA and FQGNSA. The CDR3 contains 13 residues. The CDR3 DNA reads TGTGCCAGCAGCTGGGACTTACAAGAGACCCAGTACTTC. Encoded protein: CASSWDLQETQYF.

The rearrangement uses TRBV27 and TRBJ1-1; D gene ambiguous. The V end lost 4 bases, the J end lost 3 bases, and 9 bases lay between the germline ends. Germline V gene sequence: CDR1 MNHEY, CDR2 SMNVEV (reference sequence). This CDR3 is 13 amino acids long. CDR3 sequence: CASSWTGDTEAFF. In DNA form, the CDR3 reads TGTGCCAGCAGTTGGACGGGAGACACTGAAGCTTTCTTT.

This sequence joins TRBV7-3 and TRBJ2-3, with a tentative D call TRBD2 (6 bases). Germline V gene data show CDR1 as SGHTA and CDR2 as FQGTGA. The CDR3 length is 13 residues. V was trimmed by 5 bases and J by 9 bases, leaving 15 bases between them. CDR3 DNA: TGTGCCAGCAGCCCGGGGGAGCTTGGGACGCAGTATTTT. This gives the protein CASSPGELGTQYF.

This clone showed up just a few times. The rearrangement links TRBV15 to TRBJ1-3; 8 nucleotides line up with TRBD1. The CDR3 is 15 amino acids. Germline values: CDR1 LNHNV, CDR2 YYDKDF (reference sequence). The J segment lost 3 bases and the V segment lost 3 bases, leaving 4 bases of the junction unmatched. The CDR3 nucleotides read TGTGCCACCAGCAGCCAGACAGGGGTTGGAAACACCATATATTTT. The encoded protein is CATSSQTGVGNTIYF.